The 32 T cell receptor beta chains below all came from one sample that was sequenced in a study of Ad26.COV2.S vaccination and SARS-CoV-2 variants. Profiling relied on immunoSEQ multiplex PCR, and the TCRdb table lists in-frame clones only, not all of them. The table records approximately 300,000 clones, about 86% of them present only once. Treatment here: 19 received Ad26.COV2.S at low or high dose, single or two shots; about five received placebo; per-sample allocation not given. All samples were drawn on day 63, counting from the first vaccine or placebo injection. This specimen was peripheral blood, taken in a trial of Ad26.COV2.S vaccine versus placebo. The source of these receptors is a person aged 18-60 years who received the Ad26.COV2.S COVID-19 vaccine or a placebo.

The chain carries TRBV5-6 and TRBJ2-4; D unclear. The CDR3 loop spans 14 amino acids. Germline V gives CDR1 SGHDT, CDR2 YYEEEE. The V end was cut by 0 bases, the J end by 5 bases, with 9 bases between. CDR3 protein: CASSLALDENIQYF. The CDR3 DNA is TGTGCCAGCAGCTTGGCCCTTGACGAAAACATTCAGTACTTC.

The V call is TRBV7-6, the J call TRBJ2-1; TRBD2 matches 10 bases. The V segment lost 5 bases and the J segment 2 bases; nucleotides outside the gene matches: 3. The CDR3 is 15 amino acids. Germline assignment: CDR1 SGHVS and CDR2 FNYEAQ. DNA for the CDR3: TGTGCCAGCAGCAAGAGCGGGGGGGCCTACAATGAGCAGTTCTTC. Its translation: CASSKSGGAYNEQFF.

This clone has a handful of counts. The genes are TRBV7-3 and TRBJ1-6; D possibly corresponds to TRBD1 (6 bases). This CDR3 comprises 14 residues. V was pared by 4 bases and J by 7 bases, with 11 bases between. Germline V CDR1 and CDR2: SGHTA, FQGTGA. As DNA, the CDR3 is TGTGCCAGCAGCTCAGGACAGCCCAATTCACCCCTCCACTTT. Residues: CASSSGQPNSPLHF.

The rearrangement joins TRBV5-1 to TRBJ2-7; possibly TRBD1 for D (6 bases). The CDR3 is 14 amino acids. The V end lost 5 bases, the J end lost 5 bases, and 17 bases lay between the germline ends. The germline V gene has CDR1 SGHRS and CDR2 YFSETQ. CDR3 in DNA: TGCGCCAGCAGGACGTTAACAGGGAACCACGAGCAGTACTTC. Translation gives CASRTLTGNHEQYF.

This chain's CDR3 is CASSFISTGDNQPQHF. CDR3 nucleotide sequence: TGTGCCAGCAGCTTCATATCGACGGGAGACAATCAGCCCCAGCATTTT. The rearrangement links TRBV7-2 to TRBJ1-5, with D hard to call. The germline V gene has CDR1 SGHTA and CDR2 FQGNSA. The CDR3 length is 16 residues. V lost 3 bases and J lost 3, with 15 bases in between.

The rearrangement joins TRBV5-6 to TRBJ2-7; 7 bases map to TRBD1. After removal of 8 bases from V and 0 bases from J, the junction contained 8 bases not matched to a gene. The CDR3 length is 14 residues. Germline values: CDR1 SGHDT, CDR2 YYEEEE. The CDR3 loop is CASRRTGLSYEQYF. CDR3 coding DNA: TGTGCCAGTCGTCGGACAGGACTCTCCTACGAGCAGTACTTC.

The genes are TRBV5-5 and TRBJ1-4; D unclear. Germline-derived CDR1 and CDR2 are SGHKS and YYEKEE (reference sequence). V shed 0 bases and J shed 0 bases, with 9 bases lying between them. The CDR3 is made up of 16 amino acids. The CDR3 nucleotides are TGTGCCAGCAGCTTGGCCGGGGTTCCAACTAATGAAAAACTGTTTTTT. Translated, it gives CASSLAGVPTNEKLFF.

Points on this clone: The sample has other DNA sequences that encode this CDR3 too. The DNA for the CDR3 is TGTGCCAGCAGCCCCACGGGGGCCACCGGGGAGCTGTTTTTT. As protein: CASSPTGATGELFF. J is TRBJ2-2 and V is TRBV6-5; TRBD1 or TRBD2 may be the D gene (6 bases each). Germline loops: CDR1 MNHEY, CDR2 SVGAGI. Trimming removed 6 bases at V and 4 bases at J, with 12 bases between. The CDR3 length is 14 residues.

The genes are TRBV29-1 and TRBJ2-3, with D possibly TRBD2 on 5 matching bases. The CDR3 covers 12 residues. Trimming left V 6 bases short and J 3 bases short, with 10 bases between. CDR1 and CDR2 (germline): SQVTM, ANQGSEA. CDR3 amino acids: CSVRGFTDTQYF. In nucleotides, the CDR3 is TGCAGCGTGCGAGGGTTTACAGATACGCAGTATTTT.

The chain combines TRBV9 with TRBJ1-3; D is undetermined. V was cut by 2 bases and J by 0 bases, with 15 bases left in between. CDR1 is SGDLS, CDR2 YYNGEE, per germline. CDR3 length: 17 amino acids. The CDR3 reads CASSVLPGSTSGNTIYF. Written as DNA, the CDR3 is TGTGCCAGCAGCGTCTTGCCAGGTTCGACCTCTGGAAACACCATATATTTT.

The CDR3: CASSERSYNSPLHF. CDR3 DNA: TGTGCCAGCAGTGAAAGATCATATAATTCACCCCTCCACTTT. The chain has TRBV6-1 and TRBJ1-6; D not resolved. V gave up 2 bases and J gave up 4 bases, with 6 bases separating them. CDR1 and CDR2 from the germline V gene are MNHNS and SASEGT. This CDR3 is 14 amino acids long.

V usage is TRBV6-2 or TRBV6-3 and J usage is TRBJ1-2; D unclear. V shed 5 bases and J shed 0 bases, with 10 bases lying between them. Germline CDR1 reads MNHEY; CDR2 reads SVGEGT. The CDR3 length is 14 residues. As DNA, the CDR3 is TGTGCCAGCAGTCTAGGACGGGCTAACTATGGCTACACCTTC. Translated: CASSLGRANYGYTF.

CDR3 protein: CASSIGRQSYEQYF. The CDR3 DNA sequence: TGTGCCAGTAGTATAGGAAGGCAGTCCTACGAGCAGTACTTC. The chain employs TRBV19 and TRBJ2-7; no clear D. The CDR3 is made up of 14 amino acids. CDR1 is LNHDA, CDR2 SQIVND, per germline (reference sequence). V lost 1 base to trimming and J lost 1 base, with 8 bases between them.

The chain uses TRBV14 and TRBJ2-6; 8 bases match TRBD1. From germline, CDR1 is SGHDN and CDR2 FVKESK. CDR3 length: 17 amino acids. With 1 base clipped from V and 0 bases from J, the junction kept 2 bases outside the gene matches. The CDR3 spells CASSQGTGPSGANVLTF. The CDR3 DNA is TGTGCCAGCAGCCAAGGGACAGGGCCCTCTGGGGCCAACGTCCTGACTTTC.

The gene calls are TRBV6-5 and TRBJ1-5, with TRBD1 as a possible D gene (5 bases). The germline gives CDR1 MNHEY, CDR2 SVGAGI. The ends were cut back, 5 bases at V and 7 bases at J, with 12 bases in the middle. The CDR3 has 13 residues. Here the CDR3 DNA reads TGTGCCAGCAGTCGAGGAAGACAGCAGCCCCAGCATTTT. Amino acids: CASSRGRQQPQHF.

This clone was seen a single time. The V call is TRBV5-1, the J call TRBJ2-1; no firm D call. V lost 0 bases, J lost 0 bases, and 10 bases lay in between. Germline CDR1 reads SGHRS; CDR2 reads YFSETQ. The CDR3 extends over 16 amino acids. CDR3 DNA: TGCGCCAGCAGCTTGGACGGCAGCCCCTCCTACAATGAGCAGTTCTTC. Its translation is CASSLDGSPSYNEQFF.

The rearrangement joins TRBV2 to TRBJ1-5, with 8 bases aligning to TRBD1. There are 14 residues in the CDR3. V shed 8 bases, J shed 1 base, and the junction held 4 bases outside the gene matches. Germline loops: CDR1 SNHLY, CDR2 FYNNEI. The CDR3 bases are TGTGCCAGCGACAGGGGCCCCAGCAATCAGCCCCAGCATTTT. Its protein is CASDRGPSNQPQHF.

CDR3: CASSPIDLYEQYF. The CDR3 DNA sequence: TGTGCCAGCTCACCTATTGACCTCTACGAGCAGTACTTC. This rearrangement joins TRBV18 to TRBJ2-7; D remains unclear. The germline gives CDR1 KGHSH, CDR2 LQKENI. Trimming pared 3 bases from V and 3 bases from J, leaving 9 bases between. The CDR3 has 13 residues.

This sequence joins TRBV2 and TRBJ2-5, with 12 bases aligning to TRBD2. This CDR3 is built from 17 residues. Germline CDR1 and CDR2: SNHLY and FYNNEI. The V and J ends lost 2 bases and 5 bases, in that order; junction bases with no gene match: 9. CDR3 protein: CASSEWASGGAIETQYF. Written as DNA, the CDR3 is TGTGCCAGCAGTGAATGGGCTAGCGGGGGGGCCATTGAGACCCAGTACTTC.

This chain joins TRBV6-4 and TRBJ1-3; maybe TRBD1 (5 bases). The CDR3 totals 15 residues. Germline CDR1 and CDR2: MRHNA and SNTAGT. V gave up 7 bases and J gave up 0 bases, with 13 bases separating them. This chain's CDR3 is CASTPRDLSGNTIYF. The CDR3 DNA is TGTGCCAGCACCCCTCGGGACCTCTCTGGAAACACCATATATTTT.

This chain connects TRBV4-1 to TRBJ1-5; maybe TRBD1 (6 bases). In germline, CDR1 is MGHRA, CDR2 YSYEKL. V lost 0 bases and J lost 0, with 12 bases in between. The CDR3 runs 17 residues. The CDR3 coding sequence is TGCGCCAGCAGCCAAGAAGGTTGGGGGCCTAGCAATCAGCCCCAGCATTTT. This translates into CASSQEGWGPSNQPQHF.

The chain carries TRBV12-3 or TRBV12-4 and TRBJ1-3; D is unresolved. Trimming shortened V by 5 bases and J by 2 bases, and 7 bases separated the two germline ends. The CDR3 has 13 residues. CDR3 bases: TGTGCCAGCAGTCACGCTGCTGGAAACACCATATATTTT. Translated: CASSHAAGNTIYF.

The CDR3 loop reads CAIRTGAFSYEQYF. As DNA, the CDR3 is TGTGCCATTAGGACAGGGGCCTTCTCCTACGAGCAGTACTTC. J is TRBJ2-7 and V is TRBV24-1; 9 bases are shared with TRBD1. The V and J ends lost 11 bases and 0 bases, in that order; junction bases with no gene match: 7. The CDR3 covers 14 residues. Germline V gene sequence: CDR1 KGHDR, CDR2 SFDVKD.

This chain connects TRBV12-5 to TRBJ1-1; tentatively, D is TRBD1 (6 bases). The CDR3 extends over 15 amino acids. Germline assignment: CDR1 LGHNT and CDR2 FRNRAP. V shed 0 bases and J shed 3 bases, with 11 bases lying between them. The CDR3 here is CASGLVNRAHTEAFF. For the CDR3, the DNA is TGTGCTAGTGGTTTGGTAAACAGGGCCCACACTGAAGCTTTCTTT. The full variable domain, completed using reference TRBV12-5 and TRBJ1-1, is DARVTQTPRHKVTEMGQEVTMRCQPILGHNTVFWYRQTMMQGLELLAYFRNRAPLDDSGMPKDRFSAEMPDATLATLKIQPSEPRDSAVYFCASGLVNRAHTEAFFGQGTRLTVV.

The chain couples TRBV7-8 to TRBJ1-2; 12 bases align to TRBD1. The V and J ends lost 1 base and 8 bases, in that order; junction bases with no gene match: 5. The CDR3 contains 15 residues. Germline V lookup: CDR1 SGHVS, CDR2 FQNEAQ. The CDR3 DNA reads TGTGCCAGCAGCTTAGAGGGACAGGGGGCTGGAGGCTACACCTTC. It codes for CASSLEGQGAGGYTF.

This chain joins TRBV27 and TRBJ2-1; D not resolved. This CDR3 region has 11 residues. Germline values: CDR1 MNHEY, CDR2 SMNVEV (reference sequence). Trimming removed 6 bases at V and 4 bases at J, with 4 bases between. The CDR3 is CASRRYNEQFF. The CDR3 bases are TGTGCCAGCAGAAGATACAATGAGCAGTTCTTC.

J is TRBJ2-6 and V is TRBV10-3, with 11 bases matching TRBD2. The V gene end was trimmed by 2 bases and the J gene end by 0 bases; junction bases not matched to a gene: 3. Looked up from germline, CDR1 is ENHRY and CDR2 is SYGVKD. The CDR3 length is 18 residues. In nucleotides, the CDR3 is TGTGCCATCAGTGAGCCTAGCGGGGGGCACTCTGGGGCCAACGTCCTGACTTTC. Protein sequence: CAISEPSGGHSGANVLTF.

In this sample, this clone turned up once. At the DNA level, this CDR3 is encoded by other sequences in the same sample as well. The chain recombines TRBV5-6 with TRBJ1-5, with no clear D. The CDR3 runs 12 residues. V was cut by 3 bases and J by 4 bases, with 5 bases left in between. Germline-derived CDR1 and CDR2 are SGHDT and YYEEEE. For the CDR3, the DNA is TGTGCCAGCAGCTCCCCGAATCAGCCCCAGCATTTT. Its protein product is CASSSPNQPQHF.

The chain couples TRBV6-5 to TRBJ1-2; possibly TRBD1 for D (5 bases). Trimming took off 5 bases at V and 5 bases at J, with 18 bases between the two ends. The CDR3 has 15 residues. The V gene's germline CDR1 is MNHEY and CDR2 SVGAGI. CDR3 residues: CASSPLTQSGYGYTF. The CDR3 region has the DNA TGTGCCAGCAGTCCCCTAACCCAGTCAGGGTATGGCTACACCTTC.

At least ten counts were recorded for this clone. CDR3 sequence (DNA): TGTGCCAGCAGTGGGTTCCGTGGGGGAGAGACCCAGTACTTC. This sequence encodes CASSGFRGGETQYF. The chain combines TRBV2 with TRBJ2-5, with D perhaps matching TRBD1 or TRBD2 (5 bases each). V shed 4 bases and J shed 4 bases, with 13 bases lying between them. The CDR3 extends over 14 amino acids. Germline CDR1 and CDR2: SNHLY and FYNNEI.

The J gene is TRBJ2-5, the V gene TRBV18, with 10 bases identical to TRBD2. The V gene's germline CDR1 is KGHSH and CDR2 LQKENI. The CDR3 runs 14 residues. Unmatched junction bases numbered 6, after V lost 6 bases and J lost 5 bases. The CDR3 is CASSPGLAQETQYF. In nucleotides, the CDR3 is TGTGCCAGCTCCCCGGGACTAGCGCAGGAGACCCAGTACTTC.

This sequence joins TRBV10-1 and TRBJ2-5, with unresolved D. Germline-derived CDR1 and CDR2 are WNHNN and SYGVQD (reference sequence). The CDR3 loop spans 11 amino acids. The ends were cut back, 8 bases at V and 5 bases at J, with 9 bases in the middle. CDR3 sequence reads: CASDPSETQYF. In DNA form, the CDR3 reads TGCGCCAGCGACCCCTCGGAGACCCAGTACTTC.